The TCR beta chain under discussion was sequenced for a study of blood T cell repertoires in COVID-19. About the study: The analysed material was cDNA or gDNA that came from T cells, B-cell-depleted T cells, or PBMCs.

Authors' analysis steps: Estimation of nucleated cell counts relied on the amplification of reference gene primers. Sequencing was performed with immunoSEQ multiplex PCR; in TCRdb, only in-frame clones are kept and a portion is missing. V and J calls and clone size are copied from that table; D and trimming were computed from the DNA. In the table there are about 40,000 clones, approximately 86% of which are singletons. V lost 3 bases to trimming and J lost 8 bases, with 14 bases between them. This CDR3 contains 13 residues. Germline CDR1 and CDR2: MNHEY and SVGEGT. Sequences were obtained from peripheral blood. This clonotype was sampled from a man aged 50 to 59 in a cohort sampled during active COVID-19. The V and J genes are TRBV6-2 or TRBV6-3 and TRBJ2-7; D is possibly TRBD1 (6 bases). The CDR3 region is CASSYEDSYQQYV. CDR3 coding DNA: TGTGCCAGCAGTTATGAGGACAGTTACCAGCAGTACGTC.